The T cell receptor (beta chain) described here comes from a study of blood T cell repertoires in COVID-19. This CDR3 region has 16 residues. The germline CDR1 and CDR2 sequences are LGHDT and YNNKEL (reference sequence). V was clipped by 0 bases and J by 0 bases; unmatched bases: 5. Profiled with immunoSEQ multiplex PCR; TCRdb holds only in-frame clones, not every one. The sample holds around 300,000 clones; less than 85% are singletons and the top ten take 2% to 3%. Which cohort a participant joined came from the clinical history participants gave. Cohort 3 donors counted as recovered after two negative PCRs, clearance, or resolved symptoms.

This receptor was identified in a woman in her forties or fifties who had recovered from COVID-19. The sample consisted of PBMCs or T cells enriched from blood (not recorded which). V usage is TRBV3-1 (or the pseudogene TRBV3-2) and J usage is TRBJ2-7; 7 bases are shared with TRBD1. The CDR3 nucleotides are TGTGCCAGCAGCCAAGAAGGGGGCAGGGGCTCCTACGAGCAGTACTTC. It translates to CASSQEGGRGSYEQYF.